Listed below are T cell receptor beta chains from one sample, sequenced in a study of T-cell memory formation after mild COVID-19. TCRdb reprocessed the 5' RACE reads with MiXCR, giving one entry per CDR3 protein. The table has 450,000 to 650,000 distinct CDR3 sequences, roughly a fifth seen once. The specimen sequenced was PBMCs or a T cell subset sorted from them (not recorded which). These receptor sequences come from an adult woman who had mild COVID-19 (a few samples of this study predate the infection). Cell type and time point are not known. CDR3s include the opening cysteine and the closing phenylalanine or tryptophan. The D gene is left open where the match is weak. Size tells how often a clone was seen (once, few, many) or the class of an expanded clone, and some rows leave it out.

clone size: .; J gene: TRBJ2-7; V gene: TRBV6-2/TRBV6-3; D gene: .; CDR3 protein: CASSYGGLGTGYYEQYF; CDR3 DNA: TGTGCCAGCAGTTACGGGGGCCTCGGGACCGGCTACTACGAGCAGTACTTC
clone size: few; J gene: TRBJ2-5; V gene: TRBV5-4; D gene: .; CDR3 protein: CASSPAGGRETQYF; CDR3 DNA: TGTGCCAGCAGCCCCGCCGGGGGGCGTGAGACCCAGTACTTC
clone size: .; J gene: TRBJ2-7; V gene: TRBV12-3/TRBV12-4; D gene: .; CDR3 protein: CASSLVAGVSYEQYF; CDR3 DNA: TGTGCCAGCAGTTTAGTGGCAGGGGTCTCCTACGAGCAGTACTTC
clone size: many; J gene: TRBJ2-3; V gene: TRBV7-9; D gene: .; CDR3 protein: CASSPSSSTDTQYF; CDR3 DNA: TGTGCCAGCAGCCCAAGTAGTTCCACAGATACGCAGTATTTT
clone size: many; J gene: TRBJ2-7; V gene: TRBV18; D gene: .; CDR3 protein: CASSPWGYEQYF; CDR3 DNA: TGTGCCAGCTCACCATGGGGTTACGAGCAGTACTTC
clone size: few; J gene: TRBJ2-7; V gene: TRBV7-2; D gene: .; CDR3 protein: CASSLSHGSYEQYF; CDR3 DNA: TGTGCCAGCAGCTTAAGTCACGGGAGTTACGAGCAGTACTTC
clone size: few; J gene: TRBJ2-2; V gene: TRBV18; D gene: .; CDR3 protein: CASSPSRHSGELFF; CDR3 DNA: TGTGCCAGCTCACCATCTCGTCACTCCGGGGAGCTGTTTTTT
clone size: .; J gene: TRBJ2-7; V gene: TRBV5-6; D gene: .; CDR3 protein: CASSQIPDEQYF; CDR3 DNA: TGTGCCAGCAGTCAAATCCCGGACGAGCAGTACTTC
clone size: .; J gene: TRBJ1-6; V gene: TRBV4-3; D gene: .; CDR3 protein: CASSQDQAGRNSPLHF; CDR3 DNA: TGCGCCAGCAGCCAAGATCAGGCAGGGCGTAATTCACCCCTCCACTTT
clone size: .; J gene: TRBJ2-3; V gene: TRBV12-3/TRBV12-4; D gene: .; CDR3 protein: CASSCAGTTDTQYF; CDR3 DNA: TGTGCCAGCAGTTGTGCGGGTACCACAGATACGCAGTATTTT
clone size: few; J gene: TRBJ2-3; V gene: TRBV2; D gene: TRBD1; CDR3 protein: CASTGTGYTDTQYF; CDR3 DNA: TGTGCGAGCACCGGGACAGGATACACAGATACGCAGTATTTT
clone size: .; J gene: TRBJ1-2; V gene: TRBV29-1; D gene: .; CDR3 protein: CSVEAATYGYTF; CDR3 DNA: TGCAGCGTTGAGGCGGCCACCTATGGCTACACCTTC
clone size: many; J gene: TRBJ2-5; V gene: TRBV7-9; D gene: .; CDR3 protein: CASSLARSVAETQYF; CDR3 DNA: TGTGCCAGCAGCTTAGCGCGGTCGGTAGCGGAGACCCAGTACTTC
clone size: .; J gene: TRBJ2-3; V gene: TRBV6-1; D gene: .; CDR3 protein: CASSGPGTSTDTQYF; CDR3 DNA: TGTGCCAGCAGTGGCCCCGGGACTAGCACAGATACGCAGTATTTT
clone size: .; J gene: TRBJ2-6; V gene: TRBV4-1; D gene: TRBD1; CDR3 protein: CASSQDLWSGQGASGANVLTF; CDR3 DNA: TGCGCCAGCAGCCAAGATCTCTGGAGTGGACAGGGGGCGTCCGGGGCCAACGTCCTGACTTTC
clone size: .; J gene: TRBJ2-3; V gene: TRBV4-3; D gene: .; CDR3 protein: CASSQGFGGTDTQYF; CDR3 DNA: TGCGCCAGCAGCCAAGGTTTCGGCGGCACAGATACGCAGTATTTT
clone size: once; J gene: TRBJ1-1; V gene: TRBV19; D gene: .; CDR3 protein: CASSTTGAMNTEAFF; CDR3 DNA: TGTGCCAGTAGTACGACAGGAGCCATGAACACTGAAGCTTTCTTT
clone size: few; J gene: TRBJ1-1; V gene: TRBV6-5; D gene: .; CDR3 protein: CASSYAQWDTEAFF; CDR3 DNA: TGTGCCAGCAGTTACGCTCAGTGGGACACTGAAGCTTTCTTT
clone size: .; J gene: TRBJ2-1; V gene: TRBV7-6; D gene: TRBD2; CDR3 protein: CASSASGGHEQFF; CDR3 DNA: TGTGCCAGCAGCGCTAGCGGGGGGCATGAGCAGTTCTTC
clone size: many; J gene: TRBJ2-3; V gene: TRBV20-1; D gene: .; CDR3 protein: CSASGGGAVSTQYF; CDR3 DNA: TGCAGTGCTAGTGGAGGGGGGGCCGTTTCTACGCAGTATTTT
clone size: few; J gene: TRBJ2-6; V gene: TRBV4-3; D gene: .; CDR3 protein: CASSQDRGLSGANVLTF; CDR3 DNA: TGCGCCAGCAGCCAAGATCGGGGGCTCAGTGGGGCCAACGTCCTGACTTTC
clone size: .; J gene: TRBJ1-4; V gene: TRBV7-8; D gene: .; CDR3 protein: CASSLRGVRNEKLFF; CDR3 DNA: TGTGCCAGCAGCTTACGTGGGGTCCGCAATGAAAAACTGTTTTTT
clone size: .; J gene: TRBJ2-5; V gene: TRBV5-1; D gene: .; CDR3 protein: CASSFLGGPGETQYF; CDR3 DNA: TGCGCCAGCAGCTTTTTGGGGGGGCCCGGAGAGACCCAGTACTTC
clone size: .; J gene: TRBJ2-2; V gene: TRBV12-3/TRBV12-4; D gene: .; CDR3 protein: CATRDKKNTGELFF; CDR3 DNA: TGTGCCACCAGGGACAAGAAGAACACCGGGGAGCTGTTTTTT
clone size: .; J gene: TRBJ2-7; V gene: TRBV7-8; D gene: .; CDR3 protein: CASSGAADTYGRQYF; CDR3 DNA: TGTGCCAGCAGCGGAGCGGCCGATACCTACGGCCGGCAGTACTTC
clone size: few; J gene: TRBJ1-6; V gene: TRBV12-3/TRBV12-4; D gene: .; CDR3 protein: CASSFWGDTSPLHF; CDR3 DNA: TGTGCCAGCAGTTTTTGGGGTGATACTTCACCCCTCCACTTT
clone size: few; J gene: TRBJ2-7; V gene: TRBV7-3; D gene: TRBD1; CDR3 protein: CASSLVPGQGHEQYF; CDR3 DNA: TGTGCCAGCAGCTTAGTCCCGGGACAGGGCCACGAGCAGTACTTC
clone size: .; J gene: TRBJ2-3; V gene: TRBV7-3; D gene: TRBD2; CDR3 protein: CASSPRLAGTTDTQYF; CDR3 DNA: TGTGCCAGCAGCCCCCGGCTAGCGGGAACTACAGATACGCAGTATTTT
clone size: few; J gene: TRBJ1-2; V gene: TRBV5-4; D gene: .; CDR3 protein: CASSLDVGVNYGYTF; CDR3 DNA: TGTGCCAGCAGCTTGGATGTAGGGGTTAACTATGGCTACACCTTC
clone size: few; J gene: TRBJ2-7; V gene: TRBV7-8; D gene: TRBD1; CDR3 protein: CASSLAYLRTGLSEQYF; CDR3 DNA: TGTGCCAGCAGCTTAGCTTACCTTAGGACAGGGTTATCCGAGCAGTACTTC
clone size: .; J gene: TRBJ2-7; V gene: TRBV27; D gene: TRBD2; CDR3 protein: CVTSGGPWEQYF; CDR3 DNA: TGTGTTACATCGGGAGGGCCGTGGGAGCAGTACTTC
clone size: few; J gene: TRBJ2-1; V gene: TRBV20-1; D gene: .; CDR3 protein: CSARGLLNEQFF; CDR3 DNA: TGCAGTGCTAGAGGGCTTCTCAATGAGCAGTTCTTC
clone size: .; J gene: TRBJ2-7; V gene: TRBV6-6; D gene: .; CDR3 protein: CASSYSRGSYEQYF; CDR3 DNA: TGTGCCAGCAGTTACTCCCGGGGCTCCTACGAGCAGTACTTC
clone size: few; J gene: TRBJ2-1; V gene: TRBV18; D gene: .; CDR3 protein: CASSPRLEDEQFF; CDR3 DNA: TGTGCCAGCTCTCCTAGACTAGAGGATGAGCAGTTCTTC
clone size: .; J gene: TRBJ2-3; V gene: TRBV6-5; D gene: .; CDR3 protein: CASGGGPDTQYF; CDR3 DNA: TGTGCCAGCGGGGGGGGGCCCGATACGCAGTATTTT
clone size: .; J gene: TRBJ2-7; V gene: TRBV6-5; D gene: .; CDR3 protein: CASSSPRGYEQYF; CDR3 DNA: TGTGCCAGCAGCTCCCCGAGGGGCTACGAGCAGTACTTC
clone size: few; J gene: TRBJ1-2; V gene: TRBV5-1; D gene: .; CDR3 protein: CASSPRDHYGYTF; CDR3 DNA: TGCGCCAGCAGCCCCAGGGACCACTATGGCTACACCTTC
clone size: few; J gene: TRBJ2-2; V gene: TRBV7-6; D gene: TRBD2; CDR3 protein: CASSVSGINTGELFF; CDR3 DNA: TGTGCCAGCAGCGTTAGCGGGATAAACACCGGGGAGCTGTTTTTT
clone size: few; J gene: TRBJ2-5; V gene: TRBV3-1; D gene: TRBD1; CDR3 protein: CASSQDRQGAHETQYF; CDR3 DNA: TGTGCCAGCAGCCAAGATCGCCAGGGGGCTCACGAGACCCAGTACTTC
clone size: many; J gene: TRBJ1-2; V gene: TRBV7-9; D gene: TRBD1; CDR3 protein: CASSFRGRGGQGNYGYTF; CDR3 DNA: TGTGCCAGCAGCTTCAGAGGTCGGGGGGGACAGGGGAACTATGGCTACACCTTC
clone size: .; J gene: TRBJ2-1; V gene: TRBV5-1; D gene: .; CDR3 protein: CASSTPGRHNEQFF; CDR3 DNA: TGCGCCAGCAGCACCCCGGGCCGCCACAATGAGCAGTTCTTC
clone size: .; J gene: TRBJ2-2; V gene: TRBV30; D gene: .; CDR3 protein: CAWTGLTELFF; CDR3 DNA: TGTGCCTGGACAGGGCTTACCGAGCTGTTTTTT
clone size: few; J gene: TRBJ2-3; V gene: TRBV10-3; D gene: .; CDR3 protein: CAISVGLASTQYF; CDR3 DNA: TGTGCCATCAGTGTTGGGCTAGCCTCTACGCAGTATTTT
clone size: few; J gene: TRBJ1-4; V gene: TRBV9; D gene: TRBD1; CDR3 protein: CASSPPTGGNEKLFF; CDR3 DNA: TGTGCCAGCAGCCCCCCGACAGGGGGAAATGAAAAACTGTTTTTT
clone size: .; J gene: TRBJ1-4; V gene: TRBV20-1; D gene: .; CDR3 protein: CSAREPETINEKLFF; CDR3 DNA: TGCAGTGCTAGGGAGCCCGAGACGATTAATGAAAAACTGTTTTTT
clone size: few; J gene: TRBJ2-1; V gene: TRBV5-1; D gene: .; CDR3 protein: CASSLGGGSTKRPNNEQFF; CDR3 DNA: TGCGCCAGCAGCTTGGGGGGTGGGTCGACAAAACGACCAAACAATGAGCAGTTCTTC
clone size: few; J gene: TRBJ2-5; V gene: TRBV27; D gene: .; CDR3 protein: CASRSLIQETQYF; CDR3 DNA: TGTGCCAGCAGATCGTTAATCCAAGAGACCCAGTACTTC
clone size: .; J gene: TRBJ1-1; V gene: TRBV5-8; D gene: TRBD1; CDR3 protein: CASSSLTRTGNTEAFF; CDR3 DNA: TGTGCCAGCAGCTCTTTAACTAGGACAGGGAACACTGAAGCTTTCTTT
clone size: few; J gene: TRBJ2-7; V gene: TRBV5-1; D gene: TRBD1; CDR3 protein: CASSLAPGQGSNEQYF; CDR3 DNA: TGCGCCAGCAGCTTGGCCCCTGGACAGGGGTCTAACGAGCAGTACTTC
clone size: .; J gene: TRBJ2-5; V gene: TRBV5-4; D gene: TRBD2; CDR3 protein: CASSLEVWREGETQYF; CDR3 DNA: TGTGCCAGCAGCTTGGAGGTCTGGCGGGAGGGGGAGACCCAGTACTTC
clone size: few; J gene: TRBJ1-6; V gene: TRBV29-1; D gene: .; CDR3 protein: CSVRPGTDNSPLHF; CDR3 DNA: TGCAGCGTGCGACCCGGGACGGATAATTCACCCCTCCACTTT
clone size: few; J gene: TRBJ1-1; V gene: TRBV6-5; D gene: TRBD1; CDR3 protein: CASSYRQGSTEAFF; CDR3 DNA: TGTGCCAGCAGTTACCGACAGGGCAGCACTGAAGCTTTCTTT
clone size: few; J gene: TRBJ2-1; V gene: TRBV7-2; D gene: .; CDR3 protein: CASSLSITSEGNEQFF; CDR3 DNA: TGTGCCAGCAGCTTATCAATTACTAGTGAGGGCAATGAGCAGTTCTTC
clone size: .; J gene: TRBJ2-7; V gene: TRBV20-1; D gene: .; CDR3 protein: CSASRDKAYEQYF; CDR3 DNA: TGCAGTGCTAGCCGGGACAAAGCCTACGAGCAGTACTTC
clone size: .; J gene: TRBJ2-1; V gene: TRBV2; D gene: .; CDR3 protein: CASSAPRTRKNEQFF; CDR3 DNA: TGTGCCAGCAGTGCACCCCGGACCCGAAAGAATGAGCAGTTCTTC